The rows below give T cell receptor beta chains drawn from one sample of a study of shared clonotypes between healthy human individuals. Clones were read by immunoSEQ multiplex PCR, and TCRdb kept only the in-frame ones, dropping some. The sample lists about 2.1 million clones; 93% were seen once. The sequencing input was naive CD8+ T cells from PBMCs. The origin of the receptors is a young man in good health. Some clones in this sample may be carry-over from other donors' samples. Each CDR3 is given with its conserved first and last residue. Each record gives: clone size, V gene, D gene, J gene, CDR3 protein, CDR3 DNA. D genes are given only for firm matches. Clone sizes are given selectively: once, few, many, or a class where the clone is expanded.

-	TRBV19	-	TRBJ1-4	CASSTRTSGEKLFF	TGTGCCAGTAGTACACGGACCTCAGGGGAAAAACTGTTTTTT
-	TRBV28	-	TRBJ2-1	CASSLGPYNEQFF	TGTGCCAGCAGTTTAGGGCCTTACAATGAGCAGTTCTTC
once	TRBV7-2	-	TRBJ2-5	CASSLGGKLWGQNQETQYF	TGTGCCAGCAGCTTAGGAGGGAAGTTGTGGGGACAAAACCAAGAGACCCAGTACTTC
-	TRBV11-3	-	TRBJ2-2	CASSSRTETNTGELFF	TGTGCCAGCAGCTCACGGACAGAGACAAACACCGGGGAGCTGTTTTTT
-	TRBV9	TRBD2	TRBJ2-1	CASSAPSGTSYNEQFF	TGTGCCAGCAGCGCCCCTAGCGGGACCTCCTACAATGAGCAGTTCTTC
-	TRBV4-3	-	TRBJ2-7	CASSPDPAGGSYEQYF	TGCGCCAGCAGCCCCGACCCGGCCGGGGGATCCTACGAGCAGTACTTC
-	TRBV5-6	-	TRBJ2-7	CASSWTVSYEQYF	TGTGCCAGCAGCTGGACGGTCTCCTACGAGCAGTACTTC
-	TRBV28	-	TRBJ2-7	CASSWTGAYEQYF	TGTGCCAGCAGTTGGACTGGGGCCTACGAGCAGTACTTC
-	TRBV6-1	-	TRBJ1-2	CASSEAPGYGYTF	TGTGCCAGCAGTGAAGCCCCAGGCTATGGCTACACCTTC
-	TRBV19	TRBD1	TRBJ1-1	CASRDRGPDPEAFF	TGTGCCAGTAGAGACAGGGGGCCGGACCCTGAAGCTTTCTTT
-	TRBV9	-	TRBJ1-1	CASSATTGPEDTEAFF	TGTGCCAGCAGCGCGACTACAGGCCCGGAGGACACTGAAGCTTTCTTT
-	TRBV5-1	-	TRBJ1-1	CASSPAGGSYTEAFF	TGCGCCAGCAGTCCTGCGGGCGGCAGCTACACTGAAGCTTTCTTT
few	TRBV5-1	TRBD2	TRBJ2-1	CASSLDAGGNEQFF	TGCGCCAGCAGCTTGGACGCGGGAGGTAATGAGCAGTTCTTC
-	TRBV6-5	TRBD1	TRBJ2-5	CASSRPGTGFETQYF	TGTGCCAGCAGCCGTCCCGGGACAGGGTTTGAGACCCAGTACTTC
-	TRBV2	-	TRBJ2-7	CATLSLDEQYF	TGTGCCACCCTGTCTCTGGACGAGCAGTACTTC
-	TRBV29-1	-	TRBJ1-1	CSVDDDRVAFF	TGCAGCGTTGATGATGATAGGGTTGCTTTCTTT
-	TRBV19	-	TRBJ2-7	CASSSSALSYEQYF	TGTGCCAGTAGTAGCAGCGCCCTCTCCTACGAGCAGTACTTC
-	TRBV29-1	-	TRBJ2-1	CSVFGGGYNEQFF	TGCAGCGTTTTCGGGGGTGGCTACAATGAGCAGTTCTTC
-	TRBV27	TRBD2	TRBJ2-7	CASSFLAGYEQYF	TGTGCCAGCAGTTTCCTAGCGGGCTACGAGCAGTACTTC
-	TRBV2	-	TRBJ2-1	CASRDLHGEPYNEQFF	TGTGCCAGCAGGGACCTCCACGGTGAGCCCTACAATGAGCAGTTCTTC
-	TRBV4-1	TRBD2	TRBJ2-7	CASSQRAGSGRQNEQYF	TGCGCCAGCAGCCAACGCGCTGGAAGCGGGAGACAAAACGAGCAGTACTTC
once	TRBV5-1	-	TRBJ1-2	CASSLSHSSGYTF	TGCGCCAGCAGCTTGTCCCACTCCTCTGGCTACACCTTC
-	TRBV29-1	TRBD2	TRBJ2-7	CSADSGSSYEQYF	TGCAGCGCCGATAGCGGGAGCTCCTACGAGCAGTACTTC
-	TRBV11-2	-	TRBJ2-1	CASSLGTLAQGSNEQFF	TGTGCCAGCAGCTTAGGAACCCTAGCCCAGGGCAGCAATGAGCAGTTCTTC
-	TRBV28	-	TRBJ2-5	CASIGQTGRETQYF	TGTGCCAGCATAGGGCAGACAGGGAGGGAGACCCAGTACTTC
-	TRBV7-6	TRBD2	TRBJ2-2	CASRQTSGYASSGELFF	TGTGCCAGCAGGCAGACTAGCGGCTACGCTTCATCCGGGGAGCTGTTTTTT
once	TRBV9	TRBD2	TRBJ2-1	CASSVSGGASYNEQFF	TGTGCCAGCAGCGTCAGCGGGGGCGCGTCCTACAATGAGCAGTTCTTC
-	TRBV27	TRBD1	TRBJ1-3	CASSPAGGAGNTIYF	TGTGCCAGCAGTCCCGCAGGGGGCGCTGGAAACACCATATATTTT
-	TRBV16	-	TRBJ2-7	CASSQSRGAYEQYF	TGTGCCAGCAGCCAATCCCGAGGGGCCTACGAGCAGTACTTC